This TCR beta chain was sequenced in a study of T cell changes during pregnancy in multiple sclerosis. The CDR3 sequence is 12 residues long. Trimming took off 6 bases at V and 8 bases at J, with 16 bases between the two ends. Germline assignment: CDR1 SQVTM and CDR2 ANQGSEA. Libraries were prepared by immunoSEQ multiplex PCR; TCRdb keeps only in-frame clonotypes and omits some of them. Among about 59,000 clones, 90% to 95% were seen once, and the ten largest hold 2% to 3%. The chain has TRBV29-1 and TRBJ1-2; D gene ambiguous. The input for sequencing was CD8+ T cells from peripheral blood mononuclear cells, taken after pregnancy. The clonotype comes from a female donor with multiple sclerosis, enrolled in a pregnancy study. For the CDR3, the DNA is TGCAGCGTACCCGGTCCGCCGGGGGGCTACACCTTC. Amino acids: CSVPGPPGGYTF.